This TCR beta chain was identified during a study of blood T cells in healthy people across ages. The sample, around 10 milliliters of peripheral blood, was drawn from each donor. Samples each had at least 5 micrograms of total RNA extracted. A note on this clonotype: Its antigen remains unidentified.

The study, taken as a whole, reports: With donor CMV status unknown, expanded clonotype changes were possibly confounded.

Together with a sample-barcoded 5' primer, a J-beta primer mix was included in a second PCR lasting roughly 6 to 12 cycles. A tag from a template-switch adaptor with 12 random nucleotides marked each cDNA molecule. One entry per CDR3 protein results from TCRdb running MiXCR on the 5' RACE reads. The data contain approximately 490,000 distinct CDR3 sequences, nearly 25% of them seen just once; the ten biggest clones take up approximately 8.7%. This CDR3 comprises 14 residues. J lost 3 bases, V lost 5 bases, and 8 bases had no gene match. From germline, CDR1 is DFQATT and CDR2 SNEGSKA (reference sequence). These data are also associated with another study on T cells of mothers and their children.

The receptor comes from a boy aged 5-17 years in good health. Material: blood. The V gene is TRBV20-1, the J gene TRBJ2-5; 8 bases match TRBD1. CDR3 residues: CSAAGTGAEETQYF. DNA of the CDR3: TGCAGTGCTGCCGGGACAGGTGCTGAAGAGACCCAGTACTTC.